The clone carrying this T cell receptor beta chain occurred a few times. The antigen remains undetermined. The data were obtained in a study of T cells after yellow fever vaccination. Findings of the study overall: Re-detected after boosting: most primary clones, about 96% of CD4 and 80% to 90% of CD8. Abundant clonotypes from the bulk population could contaminate FACS-sorted repertoires. Of the clonotypes, a small share occurred in both CD4 and CD8 compartments.

Making TCR cDNA involved 5'RACE template switching, which added UMIs and a universal primer site. TCRdb itself ran the 5' RACE reads through MiXCR, one entry per CDR3 protein. Here the sample spans about 550,000 distinct CDR3 sequences, over 15% being singletons. Germline values: CDR1 MDHEN, CDR2 SYDVKM. CDR3 length: 12 amino acids. Between the trimmed V and J ends, which lost 4 bases and 7 bases, there was a span of 11 bases. The chain links TRBV28 to TRBJ2-7, with unresolved D. The starting material was PBMCs, obtained 15 days after the yellow fever booster vaccination. The TCR originated in a man younger than 45 who received the YFV17D yellow fever vaccine. The CDR3 spells CASSSSREEQYF. The CDR3 DNA reads as TGTGCCAGCAGTTCATCACGAGAGGAGCAGTACTTC.